These 15 T cell receptor beta chains originate from one sample sequenced in a study of T cell repertoires in cytomegalovirus infection (dated by TCRdb to the late 2010s). These receptors have no known antigen. Sample treatment or condition, as interpreted from the label and publication: in vitro stimulation with specific CMV peptide epitopes to enrich CMV-specific T cells. The reads were generated on an Illumina HiSeq 1500. TCRdb trimmed public reads at Q25 via fastp, called clones via MiXCR and kept in-frame beta chains. All rows with the same CDR3 protein become a single entry with the most common DNA and genes. This sample lists hundreds of thousands of distinct CDR3 sequences; around 31% were detected once. The top ten constitute 18% of the sample. Specimen: cultured PBMCs, collected from culture after CMV antigen stimulation. Receptor source: a human donor in good health (CMV status not recorded). Some clones in this sample may be carry-over from other donors' samples.

The genes are TRBV24-1 and TRBJ1-2, with D perhaps matching TRBD1 (6 bases). The germline V gene encodes CDR1 KGHDR and CDR2 SFDVKD. Trimming removed 0 bases from V and 4 bases from J, with 14 bases in between. CDR3 length: 16 amino acids. CDR3 nucleotides: TGTGCCACCAGTGATTTGACAGGGACGGTTCCCTATGGCTACACCTTC. Protein sequence: CATSDLTGTVPYGYTF.

V and J are TRBV3-1 and TRBJ2-2, with D perhaps TRBD2 (6 bases). The V gene's germline CDR1 is LGHDT and CDR2 YNNKEL (reference sequence). The CDR3 is made up of 20 amino acids. The ends were cut back, 5 bases at V and 6 bases at J, with 31 bases in the middle. CDR3 region: CASSSGLRAGHKSGAGELFF. The CDR3 DNA follows: TGTGCCAGCAGCTCCGGACTTAGAGCGGGCCATAAGAGTGGCGCCGGGGAGCTGTTTTTT.

This clonotype was counted a few times. This chain connects TRBV12-3 or TRBV12-4 to TRBJ1-3; 7 bases fit TRBD1. The V and J ends lost 11 bases and 0 bases, in that order; junction bases with no gene match: 16. This CDR3 has 17 residues. This CDR3 reads CAAATGAPPYSGNTIYF. CDR3 DNA sequence: TGTGCCGCGGCTACAGGGGCACCGCCTTACTCTGGAAACACCATATATTTT.

This clonotype was seen a single time. The chain couples TRBV11-2 to TRBJ2-3; D may be TRBD2 (6 bases). This CDR3 spans 14 amino acids. CDR1 and CDR2 (germline): SGHAT, FQNNGV. The V end lost 2 bases, the J end lost 6 bases, and 12 bases lay between the germline ends. CDR3 in amino acids: CASSLRSSGDTQYF. The CDR3 DNA reads as TGTGCCAGCAGCTTAAGGTCCAGCGGGGATACGCAGTATTTT.

This clonotype occurred a few times. This sequence joins TRBV19 and TRBJ2-1; 11 positions match TRBD2. The ends lost 7 bases at V and 7 bases at J; junction bases unmatched: 9. Germline loops: CDR1 LNHDA, CDR2 SQIVND (reference sequence). CDR3 length equals 15 residues. The CDR3 spells CASKGGTSGWNEQFF. CDR3 nucleotides: TGTGCCAGTAAAGGCGGGACTAGCGGCTGGAATGAGCAGTTCTTC.

A few counts support this clonotype. The chain couples TRBV12-3 or TRBV12-4 to TRBJ2-1; 7 bases fit TRBD2. The CDR3 totals 14 residues. With 6 bases clipped from V and 8 bases from J, the junction kept 10 bases outside the gene matches. CDR3 protein: CASSPGGLAHEQFF. The CDR3 region has the DNA TGTGCCAGCAGCCCCGGGGGGTTGGCTCATGAGCAGTTCTTC.

The rearrangement links TRBV19 to TRBJ2-7; possible D gene TRBD2, 5 bases. The length of the CDR3 is 18 residues. The V end was cut by 2 bases, the J end by 7 bases, with 27 bases between. The V gene's germline CDR1 is LNHDA and CDR2 SQIVND (reference sequence). CDR3: CASSISFSVPGQEEEQYF. CDR3 DNA: TGTGCCAGTAGTATAAGCTTCTCGGTACCAGGTCAGGAGGAAGAGCAGTACTTC.

V usage is TRBV20-1 and J usage is TRBJ1-5; a weak D match, TRBD1 (5 bases). CDR3 length: 14 residues. Germline values: CDR1 DFQATT, CDR2 SNEGSKA (reference sequence). The CDR3 nucleotides are TGCGCGGGATTGAAAGGGGATAGCAATCAGCCCCAGCATTTT. Its translation is CAGLKGDSNQPQHF.

The chain combines TRBV2 with TRBJ2-7; D not certain. The ends were cut back, 7 bases at V and 3 bases at J, with 16 bases in the middle. The CDR3 consists of 14 residues. Looked up from germline, CDR1 is SNHLY and CDR2 is FYNNEI. The CDR3, as DNA: TGTGCCAGCACCTCAAGTAGGAGCAACTACGAGCAGTACTTC. Translated: CASTSSRSNYEQYF.

This clonotype was found once. The chain joins TRBV18 to TRBJ1-5; no clear D gene. Per germline, CDR1 KGHSH and CDR2 LQKENI. The CDR3 is 14 residues long. Trimming shortened V by 2 bases and J by 3 bases, and 8 bases separated the two germline ends. The CDR3, as DNA: TGTGCCAGCTCACCAGGCCGGATCAATCAGCCCCAGCATTTT. Translated, it gives CASSPGRINQPQHF. The entire variable domain, with the rest obtained from reference TRBV18 and TRBJ1-5, is as follows: NAGVMQNPRHLVRRRGQEARLRCSPMKGHSHVYWYRQLPEEGLKFMVYLQKENIIDESGMPKERFSAEFPKEGPSILRIQQVVRGDSAAYFCASSPGRINQPQHFGDGTRLSIL.

The rearrangement joins TRBV5-4 to TRBJ1-1; D remains unclear. This CDR3 comprises 15 residues. Germline V gene sequence: CDR1 SGHNT, CDR2 YYREEE (reference sequence). V gave up 5 bases and J gave up 7 bases, with 21 bases separating them. The CDR3 DNA reads as TGTGCCAGCAGTACTCGGACCTTTAGCGGAGGTGAAGCTTTCTTT. It codes for CASSTRTFSGGEAFF.

The chain combines TRBV7-6 with TRBJ1-5, with D possibly matching TRBD1 (5 bases). V shed 5 bases and J shed 6 bases, with 11 bases lying between them. Looked up from germline, CDR1 is SGHVS and CDR2 is FNYEAQ. This CDR3 region has 13 residues. CDR3 residues: CASSQGAAQPQHF. As DNA, the CDR3 is TGTGCCAGCAGCCAAGGGGCGGCTCAGCCCCAGCATTTT.

This clonotype was seen a few times. The chain combines TRBV6-6 with TRBJ2-7, with a possible D match to TRBD1 (5 bases). The CDR3 consists of 13 residues. From germline, CDR1 is MNHNY and CDR2 SVGAGI (reference sequence). The V and J ends lost 6 bases and 3 bases respectively, with 12 bases between them. CDR3 residues: CASRRGSNYEQYF. CDR3 bases: TGTGCCAGCAGAAGGGGTTCCAACTACGAGCAGTACTTC.

V is TRBV5-1 and J is TRBJ1-1; 8 bases agree with TRBD1. Germline V gene data show CDR1 as SGHRS and CDR2 as YFSETQ. The CDR3 contains 14 residues. J was trimmed by 5 bases and V by 2 bases; bases with no gene match: 5. The CDR3 region is CASSLQGGETEAFF. CDR3 DNA: TGCGCCAGCAGCTTACAGGGGGGTGAAACTGAAGCTTTCTTT.

This clonotype was detected only once. The chain joins TRBV12-3 or TRBV12-4 to TRBJ2-1; the D is unclear. Trimming removed 3 bases at V and 8 bases at J, with 14 bases between. CDR3 size: 14 residues. The CDR3, as DNA: TGTGCCAGCAGTTTGTCAAACGCTCGGGATGAGCAGTTCTTC. Amino acids: CASSLSNARDEQFF.